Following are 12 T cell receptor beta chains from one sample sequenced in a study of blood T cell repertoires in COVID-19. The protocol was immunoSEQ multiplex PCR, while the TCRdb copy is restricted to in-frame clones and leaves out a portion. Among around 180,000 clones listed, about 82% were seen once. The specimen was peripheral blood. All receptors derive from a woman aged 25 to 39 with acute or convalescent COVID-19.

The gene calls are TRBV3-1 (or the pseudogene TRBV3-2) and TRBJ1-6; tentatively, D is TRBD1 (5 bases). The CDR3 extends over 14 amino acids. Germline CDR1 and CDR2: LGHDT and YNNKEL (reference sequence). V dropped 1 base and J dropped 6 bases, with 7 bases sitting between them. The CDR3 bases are TGTGCCAGCAGCCAAGTAAGGGGTAATTCACCCCTCCACTTT. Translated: CASSQVRGNSPLHF.

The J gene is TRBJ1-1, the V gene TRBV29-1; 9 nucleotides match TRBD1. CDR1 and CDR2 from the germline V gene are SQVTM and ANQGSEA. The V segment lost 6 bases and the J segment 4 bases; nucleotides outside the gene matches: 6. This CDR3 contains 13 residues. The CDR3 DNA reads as TGCAGCGTGAGGACAGGGGAAGGCACTGAAGCTTTCTTT. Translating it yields CSVRTGEGTEAFF. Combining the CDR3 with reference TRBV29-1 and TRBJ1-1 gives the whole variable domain SAVISQKPSRDICQRGTSLTIQCQVDSQVTMMFWYRQQPGQSLTLIATANQGSEATYESGFVIDKFPISRPNLTFSTLTVSNMSPEDSSIYLCSVRTGEGTEAFFGQGTRLTVV.

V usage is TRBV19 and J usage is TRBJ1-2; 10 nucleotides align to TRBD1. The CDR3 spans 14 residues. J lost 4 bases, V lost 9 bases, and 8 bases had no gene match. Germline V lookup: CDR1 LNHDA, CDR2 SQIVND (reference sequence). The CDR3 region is CASRWGQGTYGYTF. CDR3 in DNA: TGTGCCAGCAGATGGGGACAGGGGACCTATGGCTACACCTTC.

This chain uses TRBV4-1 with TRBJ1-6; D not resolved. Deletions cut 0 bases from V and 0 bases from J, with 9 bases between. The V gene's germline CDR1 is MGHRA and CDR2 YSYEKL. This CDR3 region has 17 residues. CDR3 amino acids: CASSQDPESSYNSPLHF. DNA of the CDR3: TGCGCCAGCAGCCAAGACCCGGAGAGCTCCTATAATTCACCCCTCCACTTT.

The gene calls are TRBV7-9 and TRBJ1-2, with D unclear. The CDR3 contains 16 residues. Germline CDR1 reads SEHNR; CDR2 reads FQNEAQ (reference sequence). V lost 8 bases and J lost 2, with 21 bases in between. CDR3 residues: CASASRSTEMNYGYTF. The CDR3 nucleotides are TGTGCCAGCGCCTCAAGATCCACGGAGATGAACTATGGCTACACCTTC. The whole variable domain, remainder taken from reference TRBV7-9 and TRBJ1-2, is DTGVSQNPRHKITKRGQNVTFRCDPISEHNRLYWYRQTLGQGPEFLTYFQNEAQLEKSRLLSDRFSAERPKGSFSTLEIQRTEQGDSAMYLCASASRSTEMNYGYTFGSGTRLTVV.

The DNA of the CDR3 is TGTGCCAGCAGTTTAAGTACAGGGGGCAGAACTGAAGCTTTCTTT. It codes for CASSLSTGGRTEAFF. The chain recombines TRBV27 with TRBJ1-1; 9 bases fit TRBD1. In germline, CDR1 is MNHEY, CDR2 SMNVEV (reference sequence). Trimming at V came to 2 bases and at J to 5 bases, leaving 6 bases not matched to a gene. The CDR3 covers 15 residues.

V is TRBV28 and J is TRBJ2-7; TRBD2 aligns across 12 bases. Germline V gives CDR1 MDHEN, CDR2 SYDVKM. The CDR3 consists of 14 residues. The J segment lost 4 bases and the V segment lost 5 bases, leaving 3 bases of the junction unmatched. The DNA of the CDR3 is TGTGCCAGCAGTCAAACTAGCGGGAGGTACGAGCAGTACTTC. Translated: CASSQTSGRYEQYF.

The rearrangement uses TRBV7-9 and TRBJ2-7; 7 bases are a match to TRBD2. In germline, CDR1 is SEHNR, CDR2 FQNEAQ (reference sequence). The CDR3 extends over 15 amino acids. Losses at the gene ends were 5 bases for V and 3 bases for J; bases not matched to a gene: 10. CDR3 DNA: TGTGCCAGCAGCCCGAGGGAGGGTAGGAACTACGAGCAGTACTTC. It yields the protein CASSPREGRNYEQYF.

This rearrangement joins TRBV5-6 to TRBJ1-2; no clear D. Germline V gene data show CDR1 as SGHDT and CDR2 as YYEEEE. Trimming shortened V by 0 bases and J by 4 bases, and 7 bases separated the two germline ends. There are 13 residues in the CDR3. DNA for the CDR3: TGTGCCAGCAGCTTGGACAGTTCCTATGGCTACACCTTC. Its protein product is CASSLDSSYGYTF.

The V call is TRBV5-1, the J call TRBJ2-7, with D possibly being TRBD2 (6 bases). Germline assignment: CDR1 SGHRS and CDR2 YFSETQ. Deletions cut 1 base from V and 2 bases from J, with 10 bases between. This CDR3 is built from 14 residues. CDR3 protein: CASSLNPGAYEQYF. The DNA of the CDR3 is TGCGCCAGCAGCTTGAACCCGGGGGCCTACGAGCAGTACTTC. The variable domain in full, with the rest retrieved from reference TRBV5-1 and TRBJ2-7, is KAGVTQTPRYLIKTRGQQVTLSCSPISGHRSVSWYQQTPGQGLQFLFEYFSETQRNKGNFPGRFSGRQFSNSRSEMNVSTLELGDSALYLCASSLNPGAYEQYFGPGTRLTVT.

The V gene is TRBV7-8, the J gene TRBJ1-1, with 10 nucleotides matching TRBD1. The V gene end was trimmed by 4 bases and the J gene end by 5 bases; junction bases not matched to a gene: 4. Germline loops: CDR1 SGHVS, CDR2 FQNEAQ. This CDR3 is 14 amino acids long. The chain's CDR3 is CASSSGQGRTEAFF. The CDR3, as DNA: TGTGCCAGCAGCTCGGGACAGGGGCGGACTGAAGCTTTCTTT.

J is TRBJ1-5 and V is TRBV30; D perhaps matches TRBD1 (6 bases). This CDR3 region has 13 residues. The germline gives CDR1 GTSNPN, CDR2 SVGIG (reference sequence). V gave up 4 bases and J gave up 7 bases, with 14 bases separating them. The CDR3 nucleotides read TGTGCCTGGACCACAGGGAGGGACCAGCCCCAGCATTTT. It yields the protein CAWTTGRDQPQHF.